These 32 T cell receptor beta chains share one sample of origin, sequenced in a study of CD8+ T cells in alopecia areata. RNA extraction was followed by reverse transcription into cDNA, which acted as the sequencing template. Clones were read by immunoSEQ multiplex PCR, and TCRdb kept only the in-frame ones, dropping some. The sample shows about 7,500 clones, 70% to 85% of them seen only once. In the case of a handful of patients, the CD4+ cells were sorted into CD25+CD127- cells. Sequenced input: CD4+ Tregs sorted from blood. Every receptor here comes from a human donor with alopecia areata.

The chain carries TRBV6-1 and TRBJ2-7; 7 nucleotides agree with TRBD1. With V trimmed by 5 bases and J by 3 bases, 7 bases remained unmatched. From germline, CDR1 is MNHNS and CDR2 SASEGT. The CDR3 is made up of 14 amino acids. CDR3 sequence: CASSLQGSFYEQYF. CDR3 sequence (DNA): TGTGCCAGCAGTTTACAGGGGAGTTTCTACGAGCAGTACTTC.

This clone was seen only once. This chain connects TRBV7-2 to TRBJ2-1; D may match TRBD1 or TRBD2 (5 bases each). This CDR3 is built from 18 residues. Trimming left V 2 bases short and J 4 bases short, with 21 bases between. Germline V CDR1 and CDR2: SGHTA, FQGNSA. CDR3 residues: CASSLSGWLAGGYNEQFF. CDR3 nucleotides: TGTGCCAGCAGCTTATCGGGATGGCTAGCTGGGGGTTACAATGAGCAGTTCTTC. Filled out from reference TRBV7-2 and TRBJ2-1, the complete variable domain reads GAGVSQSPSNKVTEKGKDVELRCDPISGHTALYWYRQSLGQGLEFLIYFQGNSAPDKSGLPSDRFSAERTGGSVSTLTIQRTQQEDSAVYLCASSLSGWLAGGYNEQFFGPGTRLTVL.

This clone appeared a single time. The chain joins TRBV18 to TRBJ1-1; 7 bases align to TRBD1. CDR1 KGHSH and CDR2 LQKENI come from the germline V gene. The CDR3 length is 14 residues. V gave up 4 bases and J gave up 3 bases; unmatched junction bases: 5. Here the CDR3 reads CASSLTGADTEAFF. The CDR3 bases are TGTGCCAGCTCACTTACAGGGGCCGACACTGAAGCTTTCTTT.

J is TRBJ2-2 and V is TRBV6-4; tentative D call: TRBD2 (5 bases). V was clipped by 2 bases and J by 2 bases, with 21 bases between them. The germline CDR1 and CDR2 sequences are MRHNA and SNTAGT. CDR3 size: 19 residues. CDR3 loop: CASSDPWKLVAFNTGELFF. The CDR3 DNA sequence: TGTGCCAGCAGTGACCCATGGAAGTTGGTAGCGTTTAACACCGGGGAGCTGTTTTTT.

This rearrangement joins TRBV5-4 to TRBJ2-7, with D possibly being TRBD2 (5 bases). The CDR3 covers 15 residues. Germline V CDR1 and CDR2: SGHNT, YYREEE (reference sequence). The germline V and J ends were trimmed by 3 bases and 0 bases, with 13 bases remaining between them. CDR3 residues: CASSSGPAVSYEQYF. The CDR3 DNA sequence: TGTGCCAGCAGCTCCGGTCCAGCGGTCTCCTACGAGCAGTACTTC.

In DNA, the CDR3 is TGTGCCAGCAGCCCGACTAGCGGGATCGACGAGCAGTACTTC. Translated: CASSPTSGIDEQYF. V usage is TRBV6-5 and J usage is TRBJ2-7, with 11 nucleotides matching TRBD2. CDR1 MNHEY and CDR2 SVGAGI come from the germline V gene. The CDR3 totals 14 residues. The J segment lost 5 bases and the V segment lost 6 bases, leaving 6 bases of the junction unmatched.

This clone was counted a few times. This chain uses TRBV13 with TRBJ1-2; TRBD1 agrees at 8 bases. This CDR3 contains 15 residues. V shed 0 bases, J shed 3 bases, and the junction held 3 bases outside the gene matches. Germline CDR1 reads PRHDT; CDR2 reads FYEKMQ (reference sequence). The CDR3: CASSLGTGEDYGYTF. DNA for the CDR3: TGTGCCAGCAGCTTAGGGACAGGGGAGGACTATGGCTACACCTTC. Complete variable domain (other parts from reference TRBV13 and TRBJ1-2): AAGVIQSPRHLIKEKRETATLKCYPIPRHDTVYWYQQGPGQDPQFLISFYEKMQSDKGSIPDRFSAQQFSDYHSELNMSSLELGDSALYFCASSLGTGEDYGYTFGSGTRLTVV.

V is TRBV4-2 and J is TRBJ2-7, with TRBD1 matching over 9 bases. The CDR3 sequence is 14 residues long. Looked up from germline, CDR1 is LGHNA and CDR2 is YNFKEQ. Germline trimming cut 5 bases from V and 2 bases from J; bases unmatched to any gene: 4. The CDR3 protein is CASSSWDRAYEQYF. As DNA, the CDR3 is TGTGCCAGCAGCTCATGGGACAGGGCCTACGAGCAGTACTTC.

The table lists this clone with a count of one. The chain employs TRBV10-2 and TRBJ1-3, with D possibly matching TRBD1 (5 bases). Deletions cut 5 bases from V and 0 bases from J, with 14 bases between. The CDR3 consists of 16 residues. CDR1 and CDR2 from the germline V gene are WSHSY and SAAADI. CDR3 in DNA: TGCGCCAGCAGTCCCGGGACCTCACGCTCTGGAAACACCATATATTTT. Residues: CASSPGTSRSGNTIYF.

The V and J genes are TRBV19 and TRBJ1-1; 7 bases agree with TRBD1. After removal of 5 bases from V and 4 bases from J, the junction contained 7 bases not matched to a gene. This CDR3 spans 14 amino acids. The germline gives CDR1 LNHDA, CDR2 SQIVND (reference sequence). The CDR3, as DNA: TGTGCCAGTAGTTTGAGGGGGCGAGGCACTGAAGCTTTCTTT. Translation: CASSLRGRGTEAFF.

The chain links TRBV7-2 to TRBJ2-5; 12 positions agree with TRBD2. The V and J ends lost 3 bases and 4 bases, in that order; junction bases with no gene match: 9. Germline V gene data show CDR1 as SGHTA and CDR2 as FQGNSA. The CDR3 totals 17 residues. CDR3 amino acids: CASSFTLAGGGGETQYF. For the CDR3, the DNA is TGTGCCAGCAGCTTCACTCTAGCGGGAGGGGGAGGAGAGACCCAGTACTTC.

V is TRBV27 and J is TRBJ2-1; TRBD1 is a possible D gene (6 bases). V lost 7 bases and J 4 bases, leaving 17 bases between the germline ends. CDR3 length equals 15 residues. Per germline, CDR1 MNHEY and CDR2 SMNVEV (reference sequence). The CDR3 is CASTRRQGRYNEQFF. CDR3 bases: TGTGCCAGCACTCGCCGGCAGGGGCGGTACAATGAGCAGTTCTTC.

V usage is TRBV6-6 and J usage is TRBJ2-3; D may be TRBD1 (6 bases). From germline, CDR1 is MNHNY and CDR2 SVGAGI (reference sequence). The CDR3 runs 16 residues. Trimming removed 2 bases at V and 0 bases at J, with 12 bases between. CDR3 coding DNA: TGTGCCAGCAGTTACCGGACAGCGCCTAGCACAGATACGCAGTATTTT. Residues: CASSYRTAPSTDTQYF.

This clone was seen a single time. V is TRBV7-2 and J is TRBJ2-3; the D gene is possibly TRBD2 (5 bases). Germline V gives CDR1 SGHTA, CDR2 FQGNSA. V was cut by 6 bases and J by 2 bases, with 15 bases left in between. The CDR3 totals 15 residues. CDR3 sequence (DNA): TGTGCCAGCAGTAGGACTCCGGGCCCCACAGATACGCAGTATTTT. Protein sequence: CASSRTPGPTDTQYF.

The chain employs TRBV7-3 and TRBJ2-7; 8 bases agree with TRBD1. From germline, CDR1 is SGHTA and CDR2 FQGTGA. There are 14 residues in the CDR3. The trim removed 3 bases at V and 2 bases at J, leaving 3 bases unmatched. The CDR3 sequence: CASSLGQAPYEQYF. Here the CDR3 DNA reads TGTGCCAGCAGCTTGGGACAGGCTCCCTACGAGCAGTACTTC.

The chain is built from TRBV5-4 and TRBJ2-2, with D tentatively TRBD2 (5 bases). Germline loops: CDR1 SGHNT, CDR2 YYREEE (reference sequence). The CDR3 has 15 residues. V was cut by 5 bases and J by 4 bases, with 15 bases left in between. The CDR3: CASRPGSQATGELFF. In nucleotides, the CDR3 is TGTGCCAGCAGGCCGGGATCCCAGGCCACCGGGGAGCTGTTTTTT.

The genes are TRBV11-2 and TRBJ1-4; 7 nucleotides match TRBD1. Germline loops: CDR1 SGHAT, CDR2 FQNNGV. The length of the CDR3 is 16 residues. With V trimmed by 1 base and J by 7 bases, 9 bases remained unmatched. For the CDR3, the DNA is TGTGCCAGCAGCTTAGGTCTCGCAGGGGACAGTGAAAAACTGTTTTTT. It translates to CASSLGLAGDSEKLFF.

This clone was seen a single time. The rearrangement joins TRBV7-9 to TRBJ1-4; D possibly corresponds to TRBD1 (6 bases). CDR1 is SEHNR and CDR2 is FQNEAQ in the germline V gene (reference sequence). The CDR3 loop spans 16 amino acids. V shed 5 bases and J shed 11 bases, with 24 bases lying between them. CDR3 protein: CASSPIGITGSAKLFF. The CDR3 DNA is TGTGCCAGCAGCCCGATTGGGATTACAGGGTCGGCGAAACTGTTTTTT.

The chain combines TRBV4-3 with TRBJ1-2; D is unclear. V was clipped by 4 bases and J by 4 bases, with 22 bases between them. The CDR3 consists of 17 residues. CDR1 is LGHNA and CDR2 is YSLEER in the germline V gene. CDR3 sequence reads: CASSRCLRRRKTYGYTF. Written as DNA, the CDR3 is TGCGCCAGCAGCCGGTGTTTAAGACGTCGAAAGACCTATGGCTACACCTTC.

The V gene is TRBV5-4, the J gene TRBJ2-7; 8 bases line up with TRBD1. The CDR3 loop spans 19 amino acids. Losses at the gene ends were 3 bases for V and 4 bases for J; bases not matched to a gene: 21. Germline V lookup: CDR1 SGHNT, CDR2 YYREEE (reference sequence). CDR3: CASSSRGQGPTPWTYEQYF. For the CDR3, the DNA is TGTGCCAGCAGCTCCCGCGGACAGGGCCCTACCCCTTGGACTTACGAGCAGTACTTC. The full variable domain, in which reference TRBV5-4 and TRBJ2-7 provide the parts outside the CDR3, is ETGVTQSPTHLIKTRGQQVTLRCSSQSGHNTVSWYQQALGQGPQFIFQYYREEENGRGNFPPRFSGLQFPNYSSELNVNALELDDSALYLCASSSRGQGPTPWTYEQYFGPGTRLTVT.

This clone was counted between two and nine times. The chain couples TRBV5-1 to TRBJ2-1, with 8 bases matching TRBD2. V lost 4 bases to trimming and J lost 5 bases; unmatched junction nucleotides: 11. CDR3 length: 16 residues. Looked up from germline, CDR1 is SGHRS and CDR2 is YFSETQ. As DNA, the CDR3 is TGCGCCAGCAGCCCCGCCGCCCAGCGGGGGAACAATGAGCAGTTCTTC. Encoded protein: CASSPAAQRGNNEQFF.

This clone was recorded a few times. The chain couples TRBV28 to TRBJ1-4, with unresolved D. The ends were cut back, 5 bases at V and 7 bases at J, with 8 bases in the middle. The CDR3 contains 12 residues. From germline, CDR1 is MDHEN and CDR2 SYDVKM. The CDR3 DNA is TGTGCCAGCAGTCTCCCGAGTGAAAAACTGTTTTTT. It codes for CASSLPSEKLFF.

This clone was counted only a few times. J is TRBJ1-4 and V is TRBV19; D is ambiguous. Germline V CDR1 and CDR2: LNHDA, SQIVND (reference sequence). V was pared by 2 bases and J by 7 bases, with 8 bases between. The CDR3 runs 13 residues. The CDR3 sequence: CASSIPASEKLFF. Written as DNA, the CDR3 is TGTGCCAGTAGTATACCGGCCAGTGAAAAACTGTTTTTT.

The rearrangement uses TRBV5-1 and TRBJ2-5, with 10 nucleotides matching TRBD2. CDR1 is SGHRS, CDR2 YFSETQ, per germline. CDR3 length: 14 amino acids. The V gene end was trimmed by 5 bases and the J gene end by 5 bases; junction bases not matched to a gene: 6. This CDR3 is CASRSLAGDETQYF. CDR3 sequence (DNA): TGCGCCAGCAGGTCCCTAGCGGGGGACGAGACCCAGTACTTC. The full variable domain, its missing parts supplied by reference TRBV5-1 and TRBJ2-5, is KAGVTQTPRYLIKTRGQQVTLSCSPISGHRSVSWYQQTPGQGLQFLFEYFSETQRNKGNFPGRFSGRQFSNSRSEMNVSTLELGDSALYLCASRSLAGDETQYFGPGTRLLVL.

This chain links TRBV7-2 with TRBJ2-1; 8 nucleotides agree with TRBD2. The CDR3 runs 16 residues. The germline V gene encodes CDR1 SGHTA and CDR2 FQGNSA. Trimming at V came to 2 bases and at J to 3 bases, leaving 6 bases not matched to a gene. CDR3 residues: CASSLMAGGLYNEQFF. Here the CDR3 DNA reads TGTGCCAGCAGCTTAATGGCGGGGGGTCTCTACAATGAGCAGTTCTTC.

The V call is TRBV7-2, the J call TRBJ1-5; D perhaps matches TRBD1 (5 bases). Germline-derived CDR1 and CDR2 are SGHTA and FQGNSA. This CDR3 has 13 residues. Trimming pared 3 bases from V and 7 bases from J, leaving 10 bases between. Here the CDR3 DNA reads TGTGCCAGCAGCTTTACAGGCAGACAGCCCCAGCATTTT. Translating gives CASSFTGRQPQHF.

CDR3 loop: CASSPGHRYEQYF. The DNA of the CDR3 is TGTGCCAGTAGTCCGGGACACCGGTACGAGCAGTACTTC. The chain uses TRBV19 and TRBJ2-7, with a tentative D call TRBD1 (6 bases). The CDR3 loop spans 13 amino acids. From germline, CDR1 is LNHDA and CDR2 SQIVND (reference sequence). Trimming removed 5 bases from V and 4 bases from J, with 12 bases in between.

The genes are TRBV7-2 and TRBJ1-2; maybe TRBD1 (6 bases). Between the trimmed V and J ends, which lost 1 base and 5 bases, there was a span of 8 bases. The CDR3 is made up of 13 amino acids. Germline CDR1 SGHTA, CDR2 FQGNSA. The CDR3 is CASSLGGLYGYTF. In DNA, the CDR3 is TGTGCCAGCAGCTTAGGGGGGCTGTATGGCTACACCTTC.

The V gene is TRBV29-1, the J gene TRBJ1-2, with TRBD1 as a possible D gene (6 bases). CDR1 is SQVTM and CDR2 is ANQGSEA in the germline V gene. The CDR3 has 12 residues. With 6 bases removed from V and 8 bases from J, the gap between germline ends came to 16 bases. This CDR3 is CSVNRVWDGYTF. The CDR3 DNA sequence: TGCAGCGTGAACAGGGTATGGGACGGCTACACCTTC.

The V call is TRBV7-3, the J call TRBJ1-3; 7 bases are shared with TRBD1. V was pared by 5 bases and J by 1 base, with 5 bases of the junction left unmatched. The CDR3 totals 15 residues. CDR1 is SGHTA, CDR2 FQGTGA, per germline. CDR3 DNA: TGTGCCAGCAGCCTCAGGGGGTCATCTGGAAACACCATATATTTT. Residues: CASSLRGSSGNTIYF.

The chain couples TRBV7-6 to TRBJ1-1, with 7 bases lining up with TRBD1. Trimming took 5 bases from V and 5 from J; bases not matched to a gene: 14. Per the germline V gene, CDR1 is SGHVS and CDR2 is FNYEAQ. CDR3 size: 16 residues. As DNA, the CDR3 is TGTGCCAGCAGCCGTAATAGTCGACAGGGACGGACTGAAGCTTTCTTT. This gives the protein CASSRNSRQGRTEAFF.

V usage is TRBV29-1 and J usage is TRBJ1-5; 12 bases line up with TRBD1. Germline V gives CDR1 SQVTM, CDR2 ANQGSEA. The junction had 5 bases not matched to a gene; V was cut back by 7 bases and J by 4 bases. The CDR3 has 14 residues. The CDR3 region is CSAGTGGSNQPQHF. The CDR3 region has the DNA TGCAGCGCCGGGACAGGGGGCTCGAATCAGCCCCAGCATTTT.